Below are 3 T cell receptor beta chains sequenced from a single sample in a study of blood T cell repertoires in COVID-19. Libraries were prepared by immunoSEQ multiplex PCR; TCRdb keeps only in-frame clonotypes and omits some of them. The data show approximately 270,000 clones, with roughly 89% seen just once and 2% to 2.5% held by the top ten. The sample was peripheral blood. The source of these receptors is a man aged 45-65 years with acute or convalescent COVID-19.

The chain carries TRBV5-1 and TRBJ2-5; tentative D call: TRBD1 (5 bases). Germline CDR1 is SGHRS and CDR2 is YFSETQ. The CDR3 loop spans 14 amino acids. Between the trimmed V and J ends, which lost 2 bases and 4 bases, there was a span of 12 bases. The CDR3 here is CASSLRERGETQYF. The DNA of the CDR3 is TGCGCCAGCAGCTTAAGGGAAAGGGGAGAGACCCAGTACTTC.

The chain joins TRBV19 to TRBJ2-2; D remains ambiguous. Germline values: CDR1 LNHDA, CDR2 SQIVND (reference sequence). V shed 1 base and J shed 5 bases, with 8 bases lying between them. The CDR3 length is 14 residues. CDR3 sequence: CASSIVEKTGELFF. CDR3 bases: TGTGCCAGTAGTATAGTGGAGAAAACCGGGGAGCTGTTTTTT.

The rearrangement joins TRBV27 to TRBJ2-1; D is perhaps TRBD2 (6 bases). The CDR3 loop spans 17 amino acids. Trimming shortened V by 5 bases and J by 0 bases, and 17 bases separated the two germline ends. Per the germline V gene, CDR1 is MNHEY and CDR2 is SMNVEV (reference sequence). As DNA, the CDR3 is TGTGCCAGCAGTCGCCGGGACTCACGTTTCTCCTACAATGAGCAGTTCTTC. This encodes CASSRRDSRFSYNEQFF.